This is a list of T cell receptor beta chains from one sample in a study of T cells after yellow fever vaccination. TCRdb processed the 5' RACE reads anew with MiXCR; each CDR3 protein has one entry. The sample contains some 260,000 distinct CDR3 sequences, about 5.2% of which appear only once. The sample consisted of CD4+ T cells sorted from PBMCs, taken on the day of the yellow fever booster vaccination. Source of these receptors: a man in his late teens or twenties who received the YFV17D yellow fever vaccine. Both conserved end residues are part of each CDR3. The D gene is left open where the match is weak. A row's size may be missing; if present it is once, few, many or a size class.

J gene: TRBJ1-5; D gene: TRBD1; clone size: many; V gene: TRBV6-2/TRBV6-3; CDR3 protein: CASSQRQGSQHF; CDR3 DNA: TGTGCCAGCAGTCAAAGACAGGGAAGCCAGCATTTT
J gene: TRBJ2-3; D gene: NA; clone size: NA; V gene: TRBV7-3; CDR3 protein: CASSFGAVTDTQYF; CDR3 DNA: TGTGCCAGCAGCTTTGGGGCGGTCACAGATACGCAGTATTTT
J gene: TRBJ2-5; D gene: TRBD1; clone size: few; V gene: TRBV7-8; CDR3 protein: CASSLGQGSGTQYF; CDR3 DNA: TGTGCCAGCAGCTTAGGACAGGGGTCAGGGACCCAGTACTTC
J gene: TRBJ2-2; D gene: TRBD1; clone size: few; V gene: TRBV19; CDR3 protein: CASSIRGQGSGELFF; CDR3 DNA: TGTGCCAGTAGTATCCGCGGACAGGGGTCCGGGGAGCTGTTTTTT
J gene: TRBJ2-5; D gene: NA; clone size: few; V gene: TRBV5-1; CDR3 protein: CASSPGGRGEETQYF; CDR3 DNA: TGCGCCAGCAGCCCGGGCGGCAGGGGGGAAGAGACCCAGTACTTC
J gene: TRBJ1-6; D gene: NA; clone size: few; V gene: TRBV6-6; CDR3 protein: CASRFSNSPLHF; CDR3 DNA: TGTGCCAGCAGATTCTCGAATTCACCCCTCCACTTT
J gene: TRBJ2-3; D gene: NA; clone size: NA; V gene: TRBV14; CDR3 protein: CASSHPRITGVDTQYF; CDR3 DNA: TGTGCCAGCAGCCACCCCAGGATAACTGGGGTAGATACGCAGTATTTT
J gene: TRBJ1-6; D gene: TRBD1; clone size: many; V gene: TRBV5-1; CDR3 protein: CASSSGQENSPLHF; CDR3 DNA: TGCGCCAGCAGCTCGGGACAGGAGAATTCACCCCTCCACTTT
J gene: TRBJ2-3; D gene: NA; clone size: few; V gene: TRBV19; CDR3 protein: CASSRSLRSGYRDTQYF; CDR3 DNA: TGTGCCAGTAGTAGATCCCTTCGTAGCGGATACAGGGATACGCAGTATTTT
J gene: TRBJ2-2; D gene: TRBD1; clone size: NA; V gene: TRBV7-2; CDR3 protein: CASRTGTGNTGELFF; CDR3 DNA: TGTGCCAGCAGGACCGGGACAGGGAACACCGGGGAGCTGTTTTTT
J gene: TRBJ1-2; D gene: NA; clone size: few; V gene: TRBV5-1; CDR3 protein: CASSLATANYGYTF; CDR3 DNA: TGCGCCAGCAGCTTGGCCACGGCTAACTATGGCTACACCTTC
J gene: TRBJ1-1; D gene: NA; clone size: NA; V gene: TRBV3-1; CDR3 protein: CASSRGSAEAFF; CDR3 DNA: TGTGCCAGCAGCAGGGGGAGTGCTGAAGCTTTCTTT
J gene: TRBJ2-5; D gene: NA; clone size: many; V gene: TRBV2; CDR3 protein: CASSESVQQETQYF; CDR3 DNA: TGTGCCAGCAGTGAAAGCGTCCAGCAAGAGACCCAGTACTTC
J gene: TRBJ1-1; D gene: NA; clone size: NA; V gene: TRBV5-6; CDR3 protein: CASSLGDRNTEAFF; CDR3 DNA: TGTGCCAGCAGCTTGGGGGACCGGAACACTGAAGCTTTCTTT
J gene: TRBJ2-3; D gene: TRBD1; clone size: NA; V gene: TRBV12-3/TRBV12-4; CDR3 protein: CASSTRGPPDTQYF; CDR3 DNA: TGTGCCAGCAGTACCAGGGGGCCCCCGGATACGCAGTATTTT
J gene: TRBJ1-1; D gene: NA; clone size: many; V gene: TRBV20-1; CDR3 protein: CSARAGGTEAFF; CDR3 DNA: TGCAGTGCTAGGGCCGGGGGGACTGAAGCTTTCTTT
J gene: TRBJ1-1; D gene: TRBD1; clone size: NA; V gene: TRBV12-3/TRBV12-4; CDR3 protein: CASRLQGALPGAFF; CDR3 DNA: TGTGCCAGCAGATTACAGGGGGCGCTGCCAGGGGCTTTCTTT
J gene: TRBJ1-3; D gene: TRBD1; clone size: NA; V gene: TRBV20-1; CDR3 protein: CSATDRGNTIYF; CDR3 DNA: TGCAGTGCCACGGACAGGGGAAACACCATATATTTT
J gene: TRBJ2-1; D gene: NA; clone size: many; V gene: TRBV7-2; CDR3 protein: CASSLVNEQFF; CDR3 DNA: TGTGCCAGCAGCTTAGTCAATGAGCAGTTCTTC
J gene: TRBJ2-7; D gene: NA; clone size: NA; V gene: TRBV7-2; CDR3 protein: CASSLAQTGYEQYF; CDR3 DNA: TGTGCCAGCAGCTTGGCCCAGACAGGATACGAGCAGTACTTC
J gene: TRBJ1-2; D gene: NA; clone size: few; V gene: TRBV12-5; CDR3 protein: CASGLVQSYGYTF; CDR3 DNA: TGTGCTAGTGGTTTGGTACAATCCTATGGCTACACCTTC
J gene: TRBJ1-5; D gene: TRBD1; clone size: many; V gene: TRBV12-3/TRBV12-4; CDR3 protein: CASSRGQGGQPQHF; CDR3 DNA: TGTGCCAGCAGTCGAGGACAGGGGGGACAGCCCCAGCATTTT
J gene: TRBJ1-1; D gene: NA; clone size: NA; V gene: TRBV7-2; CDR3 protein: CASSLLAGSAFF; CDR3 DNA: TGTGCCAGCAGCTTACTGGCAGGGTCGGCTTTCTTT